The 20 T cell receptor beta chains in this list originate from one sample, sequenced in a study of blood T cell repertoires in COVID-19. Sequencing used immunoSEQ multiplex PCR; TCRdb keeps in-frame clones, though not all of them. Of about 480,000 clones listed, around 90% are singletons. Material: peripheral blood. Receptors were obtained from a woman aged 50 to 60 with COVID-19, enrolled during active disease.

This chain uses TRBV6-4 with TRBJ1-2; D possibly corresponds to TRBD1 (5 bases). Deletions cut 2 bases from V and 4 bases from J, with 11 bases between. Germline lookup yields CDR1 MRHNA and CDR2 SNTAGT. The CDR3 is 14 amino acids. The CDR3 coding sequence is TGTGCCAGCAGTGACGAGCCAGGGCTCTATGGCTACACCTTC. It codes for CASSDEPGLYGYTF.

This clone was counted a few times. The V call is TRBV10-3, the J call TRBJ1-1; D possibly corresponds to TRBD1 (6 bases). Germline V gene sequence: CDR1 ENHRY, CDR2 SYGVKD. V was cut by 7 bases and J by 3 bases, with 15 bases left in between. The length of the CDR3 is 14 residues. The CDR3 sequence is CAITQGHGDTEAFF. CDR3 in DNA: TGTGCCATCACCCAGGGACACGGGGACACTGAAGCTTTCTTT.

The V call is TRBV19, the J call TRBJ1-2; 7 bases agree with TRBD1. The germline V gene has CDR1 LNHDA and CDR2 SQIVND (reference sequence). V was clipped by 7 bases and J by 2 bases; unmatched bases: 13. The CDR3 runs to 16 residues. The CDR3, as DNA: TGTGCCAGTATGACTGGAGGGGGCGCTGTCAACTATGGCTACACCTTC. Its protein is CASMTGGGAVNYGYTF.

V is TRBV24-1 and J is TRBJ1-4; D unresolved. Germline V CDR1 and CDR2: KGHDR, SFDVKD. CDR3 length equals 16 residues. Trimming shortened V by 4 bases and J by 8 bases, and 19 bases separated the two germline ends. The CDR3 sequence: CATSEGRTSLGEKLFF. CDR3 sequence (DNA): TGTGCCACCAGTGAGGGGAGGACCTCACTGGGGGAAAAACTGTTTTTT.

The chain carries TRBV19 and TRBJ2-1; possible D gene TRBD2, 5 bases. The germline CDR1 and CDR2 sequences are LNHDA and SQIVND (reference sequence). Trimming left V 6 bases short and J 0 bases short, with 15 bases between. The CDR3 is 16 residues long. CDR3 nucleotide sequence: TGTGCCAGTAGGAACCTCGACTACACCTCCTACAATGAGCAGTTCTTC. Protein product: CASRNLDYTSYNEQFF. Using reference TRBV19 and TRBJ2-1 for the parts outside the CDR3, the full variable domain is DGGITQSPKYLFRKEGQNVTLSCEQNLNHDAMYWYRQDPGQGLRLIYYSQIVNDFQKGDIAEGYSVSREKKESFPLTVTSAQKNPTAFYLCASRNLDYTSYNEQFFGPGTRLTVL.

The chain recombines TRBV28 with TRBJ1-4, with 7 bases identical to TRBD1. The V gene's germline CDR1 is MDHEN and CDR2 SYDVKM. The CDR3 sequence is 14 residues long. With V trimmed by 4 bases and J by 11 bases, 10 bases remained unmatched. The CDR3 loop is CASSWTGRGDKLFF. CDR3 bases: TGTGCCAGCAGTTGGACAGGACGCGGGGACAAACTGTTTTTT.

J is TRBJ2-3 and V is TRBV11-3; 8 nucleotides line up with TRBD2. The V and J ends lost 3 bases and 5 bases, in that order; junction bases with no gene match: 7. The germline gives CDR1 SGHNT, CDR2 YENEEA. The CDR3 length is 15 residues. CDR3 in DNA: TGTGCCAGCAGCTTGGCGGGGGGCAGTGGAGATACGCAGTATTTT. Translating it yields CASSLAGGSGDTQYF.

This rearrangement joins TRBV24-1 to TRBJ2-1, with D possibly matching TRBD2 (5 bases). This CDR3 comprises 14 residues. Trimming removed 4 bases at V and 12 bases at J, with 18 bases between. The germline V gene has CDR1 KGHDR and CDR2 SFDVKD. CDR3 nucleotides: TGTGCCACCAGTGAGGCCGGGGAGACCTTTGGGCAGTTCTTC. Protein sequence: CATSEAGETFGQFF.

This chain links TRBV18 with TRBJ1-2; 7 bases agree with TRBD1. V dropped 3 bases and J dropped 4; count of bases not matched to a gene: 2. Germline CDR1 KGHSH, CDR2 LQKENI. The CDR3 has 13 amino acids. This CDR3 is CASSPGQIYGYTF. CDR3 nucleotide sequence: TGTGCCAGCTCACCGGGACAGATCTATGGCTACACCTTC.

The chain employs TRBV5-1 and TRBJ1-3; tentative D call: TRBD1 (6 bases). CDR1 and CDR2 from the germline V gene are SGHRS and YFSETQ. V was shortened by 0 bases and J by 0 bases, with 10 bases between the two germline ends. The CDR3 contains 16 residues. CDR3 coding DNA: TGCGCCAGCAGCTTGGGTCCAGGGGACTCTGGAAACACCATATATTTT. It encodes CASSLGPGDSGNTIYF.

V gene TRBV28 combines with J gene TRBJ1-5, with D hard to call. CDR1 is MDHEN, CDR2 SYDVKM, per germline. This CDR3 has 13 residues. Trimming shortened V by 7 bases and J by 4 bases, and 11 bases separated the two germline ends. Here the CDR3 reads CASTPSGNQPQHF. The CDR3 DNA reads TGTGCCAGCACCCCTAGCGGTAATCAGCCCCAGCATTTT. Drawing the rest from reference TRBV28 and TRBJ1-5, the complete variable domain is DVKVTQSSRYLVKRTGEKVFLECVQDMDHENMFWYRQDPGLGLRLIYFSYDVKMKEKGDIPEGYSVSREKKERFSLILESASTNQTSMYLCASTPSGNQPQHFGDGTRLSIL.

The chain links TRBV10-3 to TRBJ2-1; TRBD2 aligns across 10 bases. CDR1 is ENHRY, CDR2 SYGVKD, per germline. CDR3 length equals 14 residues. J was trimmed by 5 bases and V by 8 bases; bases with no gene match: 6. The CDR3, as DNA: TGTGCCATCCAGCGGCTAGCGGGGGACAATGAGCAGTTCTTC. Its protein product is CAIQRLAGDNEQFF.

The table lists this clone with a few counts. The chain uses TRBV6-5 and TRBJ1-2; 7 bases fit TRBD1. CDR1 MNHEY and CDR2 SVGAGI come from the germline V gene. The CDR3 is made up of 15 amino acids. The V gene end was trimmed by 5 bases and the J gene end by 6 bases; junction bases not matched to a gene: 12. The CDR3 is CASSPLDRLMNGYTF. CDR3 nucleotides: TGTGCCAGCAGTCCTTTGGACAGGCTGATGAATGGCTACACCTTC.

The DNA for the CDR3 is TGTGCCAGCAGCTTCGGTACAGGCAGAGGTAATTCACCCCTCCACTTT. Protein sequence: CASSFGTGRGNSPLHF. J is TRBJ1-6 and V is TRBV5-6; D possibly corresponds to TRBD1 (5 bases). The V end lost 2 bases, the J end lost 6 bases, and 15 bases lay between the germline ends. Germline-derived CDR1 and CDR2 are SGHDT and YYEEEE. This CDR3 is 16 amino acids long.

This chain uses TRBV4-1 with TRBJ1-4; 7 bases match TRBD1. In germline, CDR1 is MGHRA, CDR2 YSYEKL. The CDR3 sequence is 15 residues long. The V segment lost 0 bases and the J segment 8 bases; nucleotides outside the gene matches: 6. The CDR3 reads CASSQDLGQQEKLFF. In nucleotides, the CDR3 is TGCGCCAGCAGCCAAGATCTGGGACAGCAAGAAAAACTGTTTTTT.

The chain is built from TRBV27 and TRBJ2-5; D is uncertain. The CDR3 sequence is 15 residues long. The V gene's germline CDR1 is MNHEY and CDR2 SMNVEV (reference sequence). The V and J ends lost 0 bases and 0 bases respectively, with 8 bases between them. CDR3 loop: CASSLSHGYQETQYF. In DNA form, the CDR3 reads TGTGCCAGCAGTTTATCGCACGGTTACCAAGAGACCCAGTACTTC.

This clone came up once. V usage is TRBV29-1 and J usage is TRBJ1-2; 7 bases are shared with TRBD1. Germline V lookup: CDR1 SQVTM, CDR2 ANQGSEA. The junction had 18 bases not matched to a gene; V was cut back by 7 bases and J by 7 bases. This CDR3 region has 15 residues. CDR3 residues: CSDLDRELVDGGYTF. DNA of the CDR3: TGCAGCGACCTAGACAGGGAGCTGGTTGATGGTGGCTACACCTTC.

V usage is TRBV7-8 and J usage is TRBJ1-2; tentatively, D is TRBD1 (5 bases). The CDR3 runs to 13 residues. Trimming took 0 bases from V and 10 from J, leaving 12 bases between them. The germline V gene has CDR1 SGHVS and CDR2 FQNEAQ. The CDR3 loop is CASSLAGDGSYTF. CDR3 DNA: TGTGCCAGCAGCTTAGCAGGGGATGGGTCCTACACCTTC.

This chain joins TRBV11-3 and TRBJ2-1, with 9 bases matching TRBD2. The junction had 7 bases not matched to a gene; V was cut back by 5 bases and J by 2 bases. The CDR3 length is 16 residues. Germline assignment: CDR1 SGHNT and CDR2 YENEEA. The CDR3 is CASSLGGGDTYNEQFF. The CDR3 region has the DNA TGTGCCAGCAGCCTCGGCGGGGGGGATACCTACAATGAGCAGTTCTTC. The complete variable domain, with remaining parts taken from reference TRBV11-3 and TRBJ2-1, reads EAGVVQSPRYKIIEKKQPVAFWCNPISGHNTLYWYLQNLGQGPELLIRYENEEAVDDSQLPKDRFSAERLKGVDSTLKIQPAELGDSAVYLCASSLGGGDTYNEQFFGPGTRLTVL.

This rearrangement joins TRBV27 to TRBJ1-1; 7 nucleotides line up with TRBD1. Germline V gives CDR1 MNHEY, CDR2 SMNVEV (reference sequence). This CDR3 spans 16 amino acids. The V segment lost 6 bases and the J segment 1 base; nucleotides outside the gene matches: 11. CDR3 coding DNA: TGTGCCAGCAGCCGCCGGACAGGACCACCGAACACTGAAGCTTTCTTT. Translation gives CASSRRTGPPNTEAFF.